This TCR beta chain derives from a study of blood T cell repertoires in COVID-19 (TCRdb year 2020). General notes on the study: For ImmuneRACE Cohort 3, a participant was defined as recovered based on two consecutive negative NP/OP PCR tests, clearance by a healthcare professional, or resolution of symptoms. The samples were drawn from two sources: the first 160 participants of the ongoing ImmuneRACE study, and over 950 subjects contributed by 6 global collaborators. Sample metadata almost always included a de-identified subject ID, COVID-19 status, age in years and sex. The dataset comprised deeply sampled blood TCRbeta repertoires from subjects exposed to, actively infected with, or recovered from COVID-19. The repertoires were released in a freely available public database intended as a resource for research on the immune response to SARS-CoV-2. The material from the prospective study consisted of cDNA or gDNA derived from T cells, B-cell-depleted T cells, or PBMCs. Collaborator samples came from the United States, Italy and Spain and covered acute and convalescent phases of COVID-19. Where HLA class I and class II types were available, the types were taken from metadata supplied by the sample provider, not from assay-based typing.

Participants in the prospective study were aged about 18 to 95 years, lived in 24 United States geographic areas, and enrolled through a virtual design. In the prospective study, participants were assigned to cohorts based on the clinical history participants reported in a screening survey and a study questionnaire. Mobile phlebotomists in the prospective study collected whole blood, serum and a nasopharyngeal or oropharyngeal swab from every participant. Prospective study participants could optionally give additional blood draws and questionnaires over an approximately 2-month period. Before DNA extraction, blood samples from the prospective study were shipped at room temperature or frozen. TCRbeta CDR3 regions were amplified from genomic DNA using the immunoSEQ Assay, a bias-controlled multiplex PCR. The study's processing was this. Within the assay, amplification of reference gene primers was used to estimate how many nucleated cells each sample contained. To quantify the absolute abundance of each unique TCRbeta CDR3 rearrangement, sequence reads were collapsed and filtered. For each sample, productive Simpson clonality was calculated as the square root of Simpson's diversity index over productive rearrangements. TCRdb provides this immuneACCESS table in a form limited to in-frame rearrangements. Some clones are lacking; in checked studies, under half of them reflect an unresolved V gene, and why the rest are absent is not known. D and trimming were read from the DNA, whereas the V and J calls and clone size are those reported in that table. In this sample the table shows some 200,000 clones, around 86% of which occur a single time. 7.2% of the sample is taken by the ten largest.

What the study reported, not specific to this receptor: The quantity of clinical and demographic metadata differed by source and by participant and was supplied without curation.

Turning to this clone: No antigen is known for it. Per-base quality was not reported, and no clone a single base away is much larger than it.

Specimen: PBMCs or T cells enriched from blood (not recorded which). The sequence came from a man in his thirties or forties in a cohort exposed to, infected with or recovered from COVID-19 (not recorded which).

The nucleotide sequence is given as TGTGCCAGCACCGTGCTAGCGGGAGTTCACGATGAGCAGTTCTTC. This gives the protein CASTVLAGVHDEQFF. The V and J segments used are TRBV6-6 and TRBJ2-1, with 10 junctional bases fitting TRBD2. V ends up 7 bases short and J 8 bases short, with an unmatched junction base count of 11. The CDR3, from cysteine to phenylalanine, totals 15 residues. The DNA shown is the 45-base CDR3, in frame from base 1. CDR1 MNHNY and CDR2 SVGAGI were looked up in the germline V gene (reference sequence).